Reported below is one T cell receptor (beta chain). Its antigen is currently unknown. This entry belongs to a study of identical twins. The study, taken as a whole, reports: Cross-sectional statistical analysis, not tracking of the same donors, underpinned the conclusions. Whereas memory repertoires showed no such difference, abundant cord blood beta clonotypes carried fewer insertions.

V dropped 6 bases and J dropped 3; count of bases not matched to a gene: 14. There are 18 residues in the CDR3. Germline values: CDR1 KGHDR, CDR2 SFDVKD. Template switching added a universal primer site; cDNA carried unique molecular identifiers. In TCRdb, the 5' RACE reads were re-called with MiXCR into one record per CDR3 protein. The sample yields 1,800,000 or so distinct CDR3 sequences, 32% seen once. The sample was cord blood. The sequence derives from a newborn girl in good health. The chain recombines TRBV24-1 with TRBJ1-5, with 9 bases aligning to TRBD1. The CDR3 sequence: CATSPLNRGPRHNQPQHF. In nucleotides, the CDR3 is TGTGCCACCAGTCCTCTTAACAGGGGGCCAAGGCACAATCAGCCCCAGCATTTT.